This entry features one T cell receptor beta chain sequence. This clone was recorded a few times. Its antigen remains unidentified. The record has no base qualities; no much larger clone is one base away. The method behind the library was the immunoSEQ multiplex PCR assay. DNA from the cultured and isolated CD4+ T cells underwent TCR beta CDR3 sequencing. The study's own analysis went as follows. Non-productive TCR sequences were removed and reads were trimmed to the CDR3 region, keeping CDR3s of at least 7 amino acids. Antigen-specific clonotypes were identified using the MANAFEST web app by comparison of expansion in peptide wells against reference cultures. For clones to be considered positive, expansion at FDR<0.05 versus reference and all other wells, an odds ratio above 5, and a frequency above 0.1% in two replicate wells were required. A clonotype was called cross-reactive if it was significantly expanded both in SARS-CoV-2 spike wells and in at least one common cold coronavirus spike condition. CDR3 similarity was assessed by Levenshtein distance with the stringdist R package, and unrooted trees were built with ape in R 3.6.1. Entries here come from immuneACCESS through TCRdb and include only in-frame sequences with V and J called. Some clones fail to appear in such tables; in the studies checked, an unresolved V gene covers under half of the shortfall, and the cause of the remainder is unknown. V, J and clone size are taken as reported in that table, and D and trimming were inferred from the DNA itself. In all, the sample holds some 41,000 clones, and about three fifths of those were seen once. In total, the top ten clones hold about 15% of the sample.

Spanning cysteine to phenylalanine, the CDR3 consists of 17 amino acids. Here the CDR3 DNA is all that survives: 51 bases in frame from base 1. The germline V gene (reference sequence) gives CDR1 as GTSNPN and CDR2 as SVGIG. The V and J ends are trimmed by 0 bases and 0 bases, leaving 15 bases between them. This specimen belongs to a study of vaccination effects on CD4 cells after COVID-19 (dated by TCRdb to between 2021 and 2024). Turning to the overall study: Each participant received two doses of an mRNA SARS-CoV-2 vaccine, either BNT162b2 or mRNA-1273. The Oncomine TCR Beta short-read assay on an Illumina iSeq 100 was used to sequence cultures from other donors in the study. A total of more than 8 COVID-19 convalescent patients and 4 SARS-CoV-2-naive healthy vaccine recipients were included in the full study. SARS-CoV-2 spike-specific CD4+ TCR repertoires from before and after mRNA vaccination were compared in COVID-19 convalescent patients and in infection-naive vaccine recipients. Beyond this particular receptor, the publication reports: In healthy vaccine recipients, vaccine-induced clones were almost all SARS-CoV-2 mono-reactive, with only 1 of 255 cross-reactive with common cold coronaviruses. Limitations of the study were the small number of convalescent patients and the absence of early post-infection timepoints. Marked clonal contraction was observed in both infection-induced and vaccine-induced clones at late post-vaccination timepoints, consistent with waning T cell responses.

In the ViraFEST assay, PBMC were stimulated with viral peptide pools, and TCR sequencing was then used to find antigen-specific CD4+ T cell clonotypes based on their expansion. After less than 13 days of culture, CD4+ T cells were isolated with the EasySep CD4+ T cell isolation kit. Negative nucleocapsid antibody results before and after vaccination confirmed that the healthy vaccine recipients had no prior SARS-CoV-2 infection. Each well held two million PBMC cultured in IMDM containing approximately 5% human AB serum, 8 to 10 IU/ml IL-2 and gentamicin, along with roughly 10 ug/ml peptides. Half of the culture medium was replaced with fresh IL-2-containing medium on days 3 and 7. Each peptide stimulation condition was cultured in triplicate wells unless otherwise noted. Using Ficoll-Paque Plus gradient centrifugation, PBMC were separated from whole blood and then either used fresh or cryopreserved at -140C. The spike proteins of SARS-CoV-2 and of the common cold coronaviruses HCoV-NL63, HCoV-OC43 and HCoV-229E were spanned by overlapping peptide pools. The QIAamp micro DNA kit was used to extract genomic DNA from the cultured CD4+ T cells.

This specimen was CD4+ T cells from PBMCs cultured with HCoV-OC43 spike peptides, taken before COVID-19 vaccination. The cell subset or site label for this specimen denotes: HCoV-OC43 spike overlapping peptide pool stimulation. This receptor was obtained from a human donor who received a COVID-19 vaccine. The chain uses TRBV30 and TRBJ1-3; a weak D assignment points to TRBD1 (6 bases agree). The base sequence is TGTGCCTGGAGTGTACTTTGGGGCAGGGGCTCTGGAAACACCATATATTTT. This encodes CAWSVLWGRGSGNTIYF.